The source of this T cell receptor beta chain is a study of cytomegalovirus exposure and HLA in healthy donors. Findings and caveats of the study: Later analysis suggested most CMV-associated TCR beta chains were HLA-restricted. Across donors, presence/absence analyses took sequencing depth to be roughly uniform. The authors enumerated 180 or so TCR beta chains as linked to cytomegalovirus.

Of note for this clone: The antigen remains undetermined.

Germline-derived CDR1 and CDR2 are SGHNT and YYREEE (reference sequence). The CDR3 consists of 16 residues. Trimming took 5 bases from V and 1 from J, leaving 19 bases between them. The PCR contained 60 Vbeta and 13 Jbeta primers. In the authors' workflow: A later analysis tallied some 84 million unique TCR beta chains, around 10 million of them shared. Data came from immunoSEQ multiplex PCR; TCRdb stores just in-frame clones and leaves some out. The V and J calls and the clone size are those of that table, but D and trimming were determined from the DNA. The profile shows approximately 190,000 clones, around 84% of them singletons.

The gene calls are TRBV5-4 and TRBJ2-7, with D perhaps TRBD2 (6 bases). This clonotype was obtained from a woman younger than 30 in good health and CMV-seronegative. The sample was PBMCs. DNA of the CDR3: TGTGCCAGCAGTTTGCAGAGTGGACTACTTTCCTACGAGCAGTACTTC. As protein: CASSLQSGLLSYEQYF.